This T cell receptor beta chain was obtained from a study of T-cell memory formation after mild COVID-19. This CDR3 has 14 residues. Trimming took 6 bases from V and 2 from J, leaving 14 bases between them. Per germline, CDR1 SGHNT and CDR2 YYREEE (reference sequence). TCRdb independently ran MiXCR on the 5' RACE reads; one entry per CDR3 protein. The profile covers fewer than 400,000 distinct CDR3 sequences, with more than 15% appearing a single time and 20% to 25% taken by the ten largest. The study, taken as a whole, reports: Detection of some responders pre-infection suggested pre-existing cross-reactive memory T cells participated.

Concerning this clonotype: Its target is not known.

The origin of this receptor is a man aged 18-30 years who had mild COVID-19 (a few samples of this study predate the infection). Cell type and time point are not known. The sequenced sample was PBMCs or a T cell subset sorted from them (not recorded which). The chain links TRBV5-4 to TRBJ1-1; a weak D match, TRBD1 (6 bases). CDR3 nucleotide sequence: TGTGCCAGCAAGTCGGACAGATCAAACACTGAAGCTTTCTTT. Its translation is CASKSDRSNTEAFF.